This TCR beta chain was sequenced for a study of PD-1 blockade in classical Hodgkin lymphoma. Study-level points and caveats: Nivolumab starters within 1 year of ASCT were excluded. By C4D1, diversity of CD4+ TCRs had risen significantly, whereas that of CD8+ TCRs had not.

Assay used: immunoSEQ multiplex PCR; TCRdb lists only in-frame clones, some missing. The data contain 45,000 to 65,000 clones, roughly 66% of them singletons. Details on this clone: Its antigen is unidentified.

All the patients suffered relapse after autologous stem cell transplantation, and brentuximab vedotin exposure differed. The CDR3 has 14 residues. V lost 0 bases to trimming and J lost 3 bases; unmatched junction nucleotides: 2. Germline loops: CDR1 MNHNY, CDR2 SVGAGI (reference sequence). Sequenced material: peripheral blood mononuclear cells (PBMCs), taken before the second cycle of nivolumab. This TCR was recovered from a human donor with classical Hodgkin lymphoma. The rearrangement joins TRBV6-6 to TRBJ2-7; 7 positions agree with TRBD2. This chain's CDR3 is CASSYSGGVYEQYF. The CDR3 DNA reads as TGTGCCAGCAGTTACTCGGGAGGGGTCTACGAGCAGTACTTC.